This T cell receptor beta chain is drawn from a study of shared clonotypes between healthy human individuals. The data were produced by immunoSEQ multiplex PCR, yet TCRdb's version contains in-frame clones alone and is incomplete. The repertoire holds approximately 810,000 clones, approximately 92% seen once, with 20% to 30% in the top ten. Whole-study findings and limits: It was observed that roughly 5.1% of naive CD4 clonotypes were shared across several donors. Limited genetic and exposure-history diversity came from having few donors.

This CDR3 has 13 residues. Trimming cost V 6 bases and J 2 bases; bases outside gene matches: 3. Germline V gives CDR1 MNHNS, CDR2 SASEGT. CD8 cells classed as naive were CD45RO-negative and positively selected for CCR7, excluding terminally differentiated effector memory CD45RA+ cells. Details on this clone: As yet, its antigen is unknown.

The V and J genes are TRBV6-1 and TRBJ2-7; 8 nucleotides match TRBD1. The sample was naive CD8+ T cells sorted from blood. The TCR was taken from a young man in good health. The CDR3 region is CASRPDRAYEQYF. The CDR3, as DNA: TGTGCCAGCAGGCCGGACAGGGCCTACGAGCAGTACTTC.